One sample yielded the 24 T cell receptor beta chains listed below, sequenced in a study of shared clonotypes between healthy human individuals. CD45RO-negative, CCR7-positively selected cells formed the naive CD8 fraction, excluding terminally differentiated effector memory CD45RA+ cells. Some clones are missing from TCRdb's copy, which holds only in-frame ones; the method was immunoSEQ multiplex PCR. Among about 2 million clones listed, approximately 94% were seen once. Sequencing was carried out using naive CD8+ T cells sorted from blood. The receptors originated from a man younger than 30 in good health.

V and J are TRBV9 and TRBJ2-6; tentative D call: TRBD2 (6 bases). V dropped 5 bases and J dropped 6 bases, with 12 bases sitting between them. This CDR3 contains 14 residues. From germline, CDR1 is SGDLS and CDR2 YYNGEE. The CDR3 region is CASRDGGMANVLTF. In nucleotides, the CDR3 is TGTGCCAGCAGGGACGGGGGAATGGCCAACGTCCTGACTTTC.

The chain carries TRBV30 and TRBJ2-7; D is unclear. Trimming shortened V by 0 bases and J by 6 bases, and 12 bases separated the two germline ends. Germline values: CDR1 GTSNPN, CDR2 SVGIG (reference sequence). There are 13 residues in the CDR3. CDR3: CAWSVHLFSEQYF. The CDR3 DNA reads TGTGCCTGGAGTGTACACCTGTTCAGCGAGCAGTACTTC. Combining the CDR3 with reference TRBV30 and TRBJ2-7 gives the whole variable domain SQTIHQWPATLVQPVGSPLSLECTVEGTSNPNLYWYRQAAGRGLQLLFYSVGIGQISSEVPQNLSASRPQDRQFILSSKKLLLSDSGFYLCAWSVHLFSEQYFGPGTRLTVT.

The rearrangement uses TRBV4-1 and TRBJ1-5; perhaps TRBD1 as D (6 bases). The V and J ends lost 4 bases and 6 bases respectively, with 22 bases between them. Germline V gene sequence: CDR1 MGHRA, CDR2 YSYEKL. The CDR3 runs to 17 residues. CDR3 in amino acids: CASSLIPHQGTSQPQHF. CDR3 DNA sequence: TGCGCCAGCAGCCTCATACCCCACCAGGGGACGAGTCAGCCCCAGCATTTT.

This clone showed up just a few times. The V call is TRBV18, the J call TRBJ2-7, with D perhaps matching TRBD2 (5 bases). In germline, CDR1 is KGHSH, CDR2 LQKENI. The V and J ends lost 6 bases and 3 bases respectively, with 12 bases between them. CDR3 size: 13 residues. The CDR3 DNA is TGTGCCAGCTCCGGCGACCGGGGCTACGAGCAGTACTTC. It codes for CASSGDRGYEQYF.

V and J are TRBV2 and TRBJ2-2, with 7 bases lining up with TRBD1. CDR3 length: 15 residues. With 6 bases clipped from V and 1 base from J, the junction kept 5 bases outside the gene matches. Germline V gene data show CDR1 as SNHLY and CDR2 as FYNNEI. The chain's CDR3 is CASSSGTVNTGELFF. The CDR3 region has the DNA TGTGCCAGCAGCTCCGGGACAGTGAACACCGGGGAGCTGTTTTTT.

The rearrangement joins TRBV2 to TRBJ2-7; either TRBD1 or TRBD2 may supply D (7 bases each). CDR1 is SNHLY, CDR2 FYNNEI, per germline. CDR3 length equals 16 residues. V was clipped by 0 bases and J by 2 bases, with 14 bases between them. CDR3: CASSEAQGRAAYEQYF. The CDR3, as DNA: TGTGCCAGCAGTGAAGCACAGGGGAGGGCTGCCTACGAGCAGTACTTC.

Comment on this clone: The same CDR3 can be traced to other DNA sequences in this sample. The V and J genes are TRBV5-6 and TRBJ1-2, with 8 bases aligning to TRBD1. CDR1 and CDR2 from the germline V gene are SGHDT and YYEEEE. V shed 0 bases, J shed 3 bases, and the junction held 1 base outside the gene matches. CDR3 length: 14 residues. CDR3 nucleotides: TGTGCCAGCAGCTTGGGGACAGGGTACTATGGCTACACCTTC. It is translated as CASSLGTGYYGYTF.

The chain links TRBV27 to TRBJ2-5; tentative D call: TRBD2 (6 bases). Trimming stripped 4 bases from V and 2 bases from J, with 8 bases between. CDR1 is MNHEY and CDR2 is SMNVEV in the germline V gene (reference sequence). The CDR3 is 13 residues long. CDR3 sequence reads: CASSSGGQETQYF. DNA of the CDR3: TGTGCCAGCAGTTCCGGGGGTCAAGAGACCCAGTACTTC.

V usage is TRBV7-9 and J usage is TRBJ1-1, with unresolved D. The CDR3 extends over 13 amino acids. Germline CDR1 and CDR2: SEHNR and FQNEAQ (reference sequence). Trimming removed 2 bases from V and 5 bases from J, with 9 bases in between. CDR3 bases: TGTGCCAGCAGCTTATATGGGTGGACTGAAGCTTTCTTT. It yields the protein CASSLYGWTEAFF.

The gene calls are TRBV18 and TRBJ2-3, with D unresolved. Germline CDR1 is KGHSH and CDR2 is LQKENI. V dropped 2 bases and J dropped 1 base, with 10 bases sitting between them. The CDR3 has 15 amino acids. For the CDR3, the DNA is TGTGCCAGCTCACCAGTTCCGCAGGGCACAGATACGCAGTATTTT. Encoded protein: CASSPVPQGTDTQYF.

The rearrangement joins TRBV28 to TRBJ1-2; D is unclear. Deletions cut 2 bases from V and 4 bases from J, with 14 bases between. Germline-derived CDR1 and CDR2 are MDHEN and SYDVKM. The CDR3 loop spans 15 amino acids. For the CDR3, the DNA is TGTGCCAGCAGTTTAATAGACCCTGAAACCTATGGCTACACCTTC. Translation gives CASSLIDPETYGYTF.

This chain uses TRBV7-2 with TRBJ2-7, with a weak D call TRBD2 (6 bases). V lost 3 bases and J lost 0, with 12 bases in between. The CDR3 length is 15 residues. CDR1 and CDR2 (germline): SGHTA, FQGNSA. This chain's CDR3 is CASSFGAGSSYEQYF. DNA for the CDR3: TGTGCCAGCAGCTTCGGGGCGGGAAGCTCCTACGAGCAGTACTTC.

CDR3 region: CASSLVAGGGGSTDTQYF. The CDR3 DNA sequence: TGTGCCAGCAGCTTAGTAGCGGGAGGCGGGGGGAGCACAGATACGCAGTATTTT. V is TRBV11-2 and J is TRBJ2-3, with 10 bases that match TRBD2. This CDR3 contains 18 residues. Losses at the gene ends were 1 base for V and 0 bases for J; bases not matched to a gene: 7. The V gene's germline CDR1 is SGHAT and CDR2 FQNNGV. Full variable domain (outside the CDR3, taken from reference TRBV11-2 and TRBJ2-3): EAGVAQSPRYKIIEKRQSVAFWCNPISGHATLYWYQQILGQGPKLLIQFQNNGVVDDSQLPKDRFSAERLKGVDSTLKIQPAKLEDSAVYLCASSLVAGGGGSTDTQYFGPGTRLTVL.

The V call is TRBV2, the J call TRBJ2-5, with TRBD2 matching 11 bases. The CDR3 length is 16 residues. Germline trimming cut 2 bases from V and 5 bases from J; bases unmatched to any gene: 7. From germline, CDR1 is SNHLY and CDR2 FYNNEI. CDR3 residues: CASSESSGRARETQYF. In DNA form, the CDR3 reads TGTGCCAGCAGTGAAAGTAGCGGGAGGGCCCGGGAGACCCAGTACTTC.

This chain connects TRBV4-1 to TRBJ2-7, with D perhaps TRBD1 (6 bases). The germline V gene encodes CDR1 MGHRA and CDR2 YSYEKL. This CDR3 region has 15 residues. The V end lost 0 bases, the J end lost 2 bases, and 11 bases lay between the germline ends. Here the CDR3 reads CASSQDRGSPYEQYF. The CDR3, as DNA: TGCGCCAGCAGCCAAGACAGGGGATCCCCCTACGAGCAGTACTTC.

The chain has TRBV4-1 and TRBJ2-1; D possibly corresponds to TRBD2 (5 bases). The CDR3 totals 13 residues. Trimming pared 3 bases from V and 12 bases from J, leaving 15 bases between. Germline CDR1 reads MGHRA; CDR2 reads YSYEKL. The CDR3 spells CASSQGRNEGQFF. In DNA, the CDR3 is TGCGCCAGCAGCCAGGGTCGCAATGAGGGGCAGTTCTTC.

The CDR3 sequence: CASSSWTGPNYGYTF. DNA for the CDR3: TGTGCCAGCAGCTCATGGACAGGGCCTAACTATGGCTACACCTTC. The gene calls are TRBV13 and TRBJ1-2; 8 bases agree with TRBD1. Unmatched junction bases numbered 4, after V lost 4 bases and J lost 0 bases. This CDR3 region has 15 residues. Germline loops: CDR1 PRHDT, CDR2 FYEKMQ (reference sequence).

V and J are TRBV14 and TRBJ2-3; no reliable D call. Trimming removed 4 bases at V and 1 base at J, with 12 bases between. CDR1 SGHDN and CDR2 FVKESK come from the germline V gene. This CDR3 has 15 residues. CDR3 residues: CASSLAPGRTDTQYF. Here the CDR3 DNA reads TGTGCCAGCAGCCTAGCCCCTGGCCGCACAGATACGCAGTATTTT.

This clone was seen once. The chain combines TRBV2 with TRBJ2-7; 7 nucleotides line up with TRBD1. CDR3 length: 16 amino acids. Looked up from germline, CDR1 is SNHLY and CDR2 is FYNNEI. The J segment lost 5 bases and the V segment lost 7 bases, leaving 17 bases of the junction unmatched. Written as DNA, the CDR3 is TGTGCCAGCAATTCCGACAGGGAAGATTCCGTCGACGAGCAGTACTTC. Translated: CASNSDREDSVDEQYF.

The rearrangement links TRBV27 to TRBJ1-1; D remains ambiguous. With 6 bases removed from V and 0 bases from J, the gap between germline ends came to 8 bases. Looked up from germline, CDR1 is MNHEY and CDR2 is SMNVEV (reference sequence). This CDR3 is 13 amino acids long. CDR3 sequence (DNA): TGTGCCAGCAGCTATGCGGTGAACACTGAAGCTTTCTTT. It codes for CASSYAVNTEAFF.

This clone was seen only once. The chain uses TRBV28 and TRBJ2-5, with D tentatively TRBD1 or TRBD2 (6 bases each). Germline V gene lookup returns CDR1 MDHEN and CDR2 SYDVKM. The ends were cut back, 3 bases at V and 5 bases at J, with 16 bases in the middle. There are 15 residues in the CDR3. For the CDR3, the DNA is TGTGCCAGCAGTTTGGGCGGAGGGGGGTCGGAGACCCAGTACTTC. Translating it yields CASSLGGGGSETQYF.

The CDR3, as DNA: TGTGCCAGCAGCGAACCACTAGCGGGAGGGCCGGAGACCCAGTACTTC. It codes for CASSEPLAGGPETQYF. This sequence joins TRBV9 and TRBJ2-5; 13 bases map to TRBD2. Trimming at V came to 3 bases and at J to 5 bases, leaving 7 bases not matched to a gene. There are 16 residues in the CDR3. The germline V gene has CDR1 SGDLS and CDR2 YYNGEE.

In its sample, this clone was seen once. The sample has other DNA sequences that encode this CDR3 too. The rearrangement joins TRBV5-4 to TRBJ2-6; 7 bases map to TRBD1. The J segment lost 1 base and the V segment lost 2 bases, leaving 0 bases of the junction unmatched. The length of the CDR3 is 15 residues. The germline CDR1 and CDR2 sequences are SGHNT and YYREEE (reference sequence). The CDR3: CASSLQGSGANVLTF. In nucleotides, the CDR3 is TGTGCCAGCAGCTTACAGGGGTCTGGGGCCAACGTCCTGACTTTC. Together with reference TRBV5-4 and TRBJ2-6, the CDR3 gives the full variable domain: ETGVTQSPTHLIKTRGQQVTLRCSSQSGHNTVSWYQQALGQGPQFIFQYYREEENGRGNFPPRFSGLQFPNYSSELNVNALELDDSALYLCASSLQGSGANVLTFGAGSRLTVL.

Comment on this clone: The same CDR3 is also encoded by other DNA sequences in this sample. The chain links TRBV30 to TRBJ1-1, with D tentatively TRBD1 (5 bases). This CDR3 has 13 amino acids. Germline V gene data show CDR1 as GTSNPN and CDR2 as SVGIG (reference sequence). The V end lost 2 bases, the J end lost 4 bases, and 11 bases lay between the germline ends. Here the CDR3 DNA reads TGTGCCTGGAGTTACGGTGGGGGCACTGAAGCTTTCTTT. The encoded protein is CAWSYGGGTEAFF.